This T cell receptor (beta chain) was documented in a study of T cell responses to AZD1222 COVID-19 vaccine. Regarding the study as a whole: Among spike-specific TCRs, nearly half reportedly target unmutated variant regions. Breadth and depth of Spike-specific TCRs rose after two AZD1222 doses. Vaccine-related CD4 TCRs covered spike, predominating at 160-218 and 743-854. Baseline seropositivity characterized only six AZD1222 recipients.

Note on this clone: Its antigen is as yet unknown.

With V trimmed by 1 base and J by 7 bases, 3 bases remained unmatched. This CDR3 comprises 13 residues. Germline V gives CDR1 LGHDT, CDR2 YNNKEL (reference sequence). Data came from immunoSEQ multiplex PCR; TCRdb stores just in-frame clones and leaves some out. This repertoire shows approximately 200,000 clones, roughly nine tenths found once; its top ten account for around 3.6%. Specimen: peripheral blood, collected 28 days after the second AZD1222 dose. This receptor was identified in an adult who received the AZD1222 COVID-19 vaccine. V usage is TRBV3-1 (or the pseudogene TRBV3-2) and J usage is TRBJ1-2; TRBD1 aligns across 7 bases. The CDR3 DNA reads TGTGCCAGCAGCCAAGGCCCAGGGGGTGGCTACACCTTC. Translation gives CASSQGPGGGYTF.